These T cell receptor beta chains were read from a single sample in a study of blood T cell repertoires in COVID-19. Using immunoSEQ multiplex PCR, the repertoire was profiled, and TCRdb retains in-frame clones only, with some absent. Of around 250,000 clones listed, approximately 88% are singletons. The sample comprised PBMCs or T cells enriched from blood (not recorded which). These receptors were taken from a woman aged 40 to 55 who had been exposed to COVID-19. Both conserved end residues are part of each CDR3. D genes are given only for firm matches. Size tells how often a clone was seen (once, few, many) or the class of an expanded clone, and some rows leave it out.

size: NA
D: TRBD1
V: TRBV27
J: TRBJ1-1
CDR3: CASSTDRGGEAFF
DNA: TGTGCCAGCAGCACGGACAGGGGGGGTGAAGCTTTCTTT

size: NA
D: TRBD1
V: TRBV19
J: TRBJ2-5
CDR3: CASSRQGAQSQETQYF
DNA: TGTGCCAGTAGTAGACAGGGGGCGCAATCCCAAGAGACCCAGTACTTC

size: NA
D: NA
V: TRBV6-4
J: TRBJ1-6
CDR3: CASRPRGVIDSPLHF
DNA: TGTGCCAGCAGGCCGCGGGGAGTGATAGATTCACCCCTCCACTTT

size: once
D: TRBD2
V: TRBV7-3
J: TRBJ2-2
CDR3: CTSSSTSGGLNTGELFF
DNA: TGTACCAGCAGCTCGACTAGCGGGGGGCTTAACACCGGGGAGCTGTTTTTT

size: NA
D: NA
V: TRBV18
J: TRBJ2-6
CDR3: CASSPQGSGANVLTF
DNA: TGTGCCAGCTCACCGCAGGGCTCTGGGGCCAACGTCCTGACTTTC

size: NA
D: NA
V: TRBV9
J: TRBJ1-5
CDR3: CASSPSGVQPQHF
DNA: TGTGCCAGCAGCCCGAGCGGGGTTCAGCCCCAGCATTTT

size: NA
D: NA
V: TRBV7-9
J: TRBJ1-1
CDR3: CASSLTGVNTEAFF
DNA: TGTGCCAGCAGCTTGACGGGAGTGAACACTGAAGCTTTCTTT

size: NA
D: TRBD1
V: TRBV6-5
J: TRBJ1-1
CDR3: CASSTGQGFLEAFF
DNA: TGTGCCAGCAGCACCGGACAGGGGTTTTTAGAAGCTTTCTTT

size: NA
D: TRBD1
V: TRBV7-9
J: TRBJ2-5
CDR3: CASSAQGVTVETQYF
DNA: TGTGCCAGCAGCGCCCAGGGGGTCACCGTAGAGACCCAGTACTTC

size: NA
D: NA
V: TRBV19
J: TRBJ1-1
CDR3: CASTIWGDGEAFF
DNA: TGTGCCAGTACCATCTGGGGAGACGGTGAAGCTTTCTTT

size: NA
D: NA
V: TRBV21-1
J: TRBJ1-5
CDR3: CASSKGPRWTGGPVVNQPQHF
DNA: TGTGCCAGCAGCAAGGGCCCAAGGTGGACAGGGGGCCCGGTCGTGAATCAGCCCCAGCATTTT

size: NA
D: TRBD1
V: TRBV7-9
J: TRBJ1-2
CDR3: CASSQGGRSLGYTF
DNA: TGTGCCAGCAGCCAGGGGGGCCGATCCCTTGGCTACACCTTC